This TCR beta chain is from a study of cytomegalovirus exposure and HLA in healthy donors. Overall study findings and caveats: The study found most TCR sequences rare, yet found some public TCRs in many donors.

About this clone: The antigen remains undetermined.

Primers: 60 Vbeta forward and 13 Jbeta reverse. Method: immunoSEQ multiplex PCR; TCRdb's copy keeps in-frame clones and lacks some. This sample yields 100,000 or so clones, of which 76% are seen a single time; 4.1% belongs to the top ten. Germline trimming cut 7 bases from V and 6 bases from J; bases unmatched to any gene: 8. In germline, CDR1 is GTSNPN, CDR2 SVGIG (reference sequence). The CDR3 extends over 12 amino acids. The source is a man aged 40-55 years in good health and CMV-seronegative. Sequenced sample: PBMCs. V usage is TRBV30 and J usage is TRBJ1-1, with 7 positions matching TRBD1. The DNA for the CDR3 is TGTGCCTCAACTGACAGGGCCCCTGAAGCTTTCTTT. This encodes CASTDRAPEAFF.